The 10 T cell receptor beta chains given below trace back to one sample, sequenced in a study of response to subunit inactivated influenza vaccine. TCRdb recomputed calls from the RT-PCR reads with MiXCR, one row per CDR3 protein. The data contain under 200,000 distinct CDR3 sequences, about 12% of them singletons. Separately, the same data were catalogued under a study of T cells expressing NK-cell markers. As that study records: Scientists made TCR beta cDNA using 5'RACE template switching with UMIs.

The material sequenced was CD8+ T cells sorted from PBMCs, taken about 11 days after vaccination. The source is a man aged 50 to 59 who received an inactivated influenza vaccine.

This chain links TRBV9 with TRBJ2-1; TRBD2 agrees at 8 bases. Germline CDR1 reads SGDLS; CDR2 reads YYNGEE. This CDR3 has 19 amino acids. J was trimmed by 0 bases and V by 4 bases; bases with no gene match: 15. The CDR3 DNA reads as TGTGCCAGCAGCTTGACTAGCGCCCGGCCTTTAAGCTCCTACAATGAGCAGTTCTTC. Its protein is CASSLTSARPLSSYNEQFF.

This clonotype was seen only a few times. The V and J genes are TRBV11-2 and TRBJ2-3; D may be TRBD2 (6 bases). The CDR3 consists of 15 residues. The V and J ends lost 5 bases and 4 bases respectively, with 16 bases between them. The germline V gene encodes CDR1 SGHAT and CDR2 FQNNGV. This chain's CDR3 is CASSTASAGSDTQYF. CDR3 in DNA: TGTGCCAGCAGCACAGCTAGCGCCGGTTCAGATACGCAGTATTTT.

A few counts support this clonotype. The CDR3 is CASSLFSGSTDTQYF. The CDR3 DNA is TGTGCCAGCAGCTTGTTTAGCGGGAGCACAGATACGCAGTATTTT. The chain is built from TRBV5-6 and TRBJ2-3; 7 nucleotides align to TRBD2. The CDR3 is 15 residues long. Germline V gene data show CDR1 as SGHDT and CDR2 as YYEEEE. Trimming cost V 1 base and J 0 bases; bases outside gene matches: 2. Full variable domain (missing parts from reference TRBV5-6 and TRBJ2-3): DAGVTQSPTHLIKTRGQQVTLRCSPKSGHDTVSWYQQALGQGPQFIFQYYEEEERQRGNFPDRFSGHQFPNYSSELNVNALLLGDSALYLCASSLFSGSTDTQYFGPGTRLTVL.

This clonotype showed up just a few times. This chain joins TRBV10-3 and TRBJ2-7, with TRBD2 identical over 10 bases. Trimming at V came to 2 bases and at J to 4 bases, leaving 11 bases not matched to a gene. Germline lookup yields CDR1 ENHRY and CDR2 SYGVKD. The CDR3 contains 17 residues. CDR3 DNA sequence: TGTGCCATCAGTGAGGCCTTAGCGGGAGGCGTAACATACGAGCAGTACTTC. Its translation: CAISEALAGGVTYEQYF.

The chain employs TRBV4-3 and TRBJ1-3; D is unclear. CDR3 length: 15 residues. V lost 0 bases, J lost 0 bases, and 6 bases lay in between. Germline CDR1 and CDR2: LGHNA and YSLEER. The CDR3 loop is CASSQDRFSGNTIYF. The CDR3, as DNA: TGCGCCAGCAGCCAAGACAGATTCTCTGGAAACACCATATATTTT.

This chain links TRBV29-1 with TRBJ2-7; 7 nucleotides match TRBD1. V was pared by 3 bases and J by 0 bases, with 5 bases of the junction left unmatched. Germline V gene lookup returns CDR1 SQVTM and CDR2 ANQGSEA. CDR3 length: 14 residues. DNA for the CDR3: TGCAGCGTTGAGGACAGGCCCTACTCCTACGAGCAGTACTTC. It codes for CSVEDRPYSYEQYF.

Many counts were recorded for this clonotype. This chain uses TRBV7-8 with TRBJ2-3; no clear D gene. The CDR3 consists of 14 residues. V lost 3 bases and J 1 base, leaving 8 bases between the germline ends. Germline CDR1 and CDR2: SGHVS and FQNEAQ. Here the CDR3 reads CASSLLGRTDTQYF. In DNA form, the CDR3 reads TGTGCCAGCAGCTTGCTTGGCCGCACAGATACGCAGTATTTT. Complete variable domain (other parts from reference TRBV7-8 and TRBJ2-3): GAGVSQSPRYKVAKRGQDVALRCDPISGHVSLFWYQQALGQGPEFLTYFQNEAQLDKSGLPSDRFFAERPEGSVSTLKIQRTQQEDSAVYLCASSLLGRTDTQYFGPGTRLTVL.

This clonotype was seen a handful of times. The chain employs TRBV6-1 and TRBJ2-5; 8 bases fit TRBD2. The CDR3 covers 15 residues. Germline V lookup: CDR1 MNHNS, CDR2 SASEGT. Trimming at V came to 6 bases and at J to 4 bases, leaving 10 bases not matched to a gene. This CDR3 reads CASRGAGGPPETQYF. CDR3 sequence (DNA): TGTGCCAGCAGAGGGGCGGGGGGTCCCCCAGAGACCCAGTACTTC.

The CDR3 protein is CASSFAGTGGGEQFF. In DNA, the CDR3 is TGTGCCAGCAGCTTCGCCGGGACAGGGGGCGGTGAGCAGTTCTTC. V and J are TRBV7-8 and TRBJ2-1, with 12 bases aligning to TRBD1. Germline loops: CDR1 SGHVS, CDR2 FQNEAQ. The CDR3 sequence is 15 residues long. Germline trimming cut 3 bases from V and 9 bases from J; bases unmatched to any gene: 6. Full variable domain (remainder filled in from reference TRBV7-8 and TRBJ2-1): GAGVSQSPRYKVAKRGQDVALRCDPISGHVSLFWYQQALGQGPEFLTYFQNEAQLDKSGLPSDRFFAERPEGSVSTLKIQRTQQEDSAVYLCASSFAGTGGGEQFFGPGTRLTVL.

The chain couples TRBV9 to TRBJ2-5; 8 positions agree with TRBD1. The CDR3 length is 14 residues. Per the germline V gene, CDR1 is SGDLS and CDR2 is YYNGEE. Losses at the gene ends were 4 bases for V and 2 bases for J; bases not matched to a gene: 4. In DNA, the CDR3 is TGTGCCAGCAGCCATAGACAGGGGCAAGAGACCCAGTACTTC. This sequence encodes CASSHRQGQETQYF. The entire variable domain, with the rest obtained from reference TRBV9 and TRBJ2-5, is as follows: DSGVTQTPKHLITATGQRVTLRCSPRSGDLSVYWYQQSLDQGLQFLIQYYNGEERAKGNILERFSAQQFPDLHSELNLSSLELGDSALYFCASSHRQGQETQYFGPGTRLLVL.